This TCR beta chain was captured in a study of early T cells in non-severe SARS-CoV-2 infection. TCRdb itself ran the 5' RACE reads through MiXCR, one entry per CDR3 protein. This table has tens of thousands of distinct CDR3 sequences, about 12% appearing once. General study points: VDJdb matching skewed toward anti-spike CD8 responses, missing private and CD4 specificities.

V was cut by 3 bases and J by 5 bases, with 13 bases left in between. The CDR3 loop spans 14 amino acids. CDR1 and CDR2 (germline): SEHNR, FQNEAQ (reference sequence). Notes on this clonotype: Its antigen is still unknown.

This sequence originates from an adult who was a healthcare worker with PCR-confirmed SARS-CoV-2 infection or an uninfected control (not recorded which). This chain uses TRBV7-9 with TRBJ1-1; D unresolved. Material: whole blood. CDR3 DNA sequence: TGTGCCAGCAGCTTTTTCGGAAGAGGGACTGAAGCTTTCTTT. This translates into CASSFFGRGTEAFF. Drawing the rest from reference TRBV7-9 and TRBJ1-1, the complete variable domain is DTGVSQNPRHKITKRGQNVTFRCDPISEHNRLYWYRQTLGQGPEFLTYFQNEAQLEKSRLLSDRFSAERPKGSFSTLEIQRTEQGDSAMYLCASSFFGRGTEAFFGQGTRLTVV.